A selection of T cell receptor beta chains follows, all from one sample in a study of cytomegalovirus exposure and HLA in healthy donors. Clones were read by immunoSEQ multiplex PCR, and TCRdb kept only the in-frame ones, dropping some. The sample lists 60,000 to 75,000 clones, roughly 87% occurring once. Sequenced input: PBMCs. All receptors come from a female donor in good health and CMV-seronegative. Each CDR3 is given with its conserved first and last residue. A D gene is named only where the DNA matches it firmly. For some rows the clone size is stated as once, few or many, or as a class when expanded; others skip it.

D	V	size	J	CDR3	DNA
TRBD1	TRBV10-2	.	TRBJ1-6	CASSSNRGEPLHF	TGCGCCAGCAGTAGTAACAGGGGGGAACCCCTCCACTTT
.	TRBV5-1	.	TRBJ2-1	CASSLGPGENEQFF	TGCGCCAGCAGCTTGGGGCCAGGGGAGAATGAGCAGTTCTTC
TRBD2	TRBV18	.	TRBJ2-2	CASSSGTSGVTGELFF	TGTGCCAGCTCATCCGGGACTAGCGGTGTCACCGGGGAGCTGTTTTTT
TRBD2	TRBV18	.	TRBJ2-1	CASSPRSGSLDNEQFF	TGTGCCAGCTCACCGAGAAGCGGGAGCCTCGACAATGAGCAGTTCTTC
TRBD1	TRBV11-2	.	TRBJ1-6	CASSGTENSPLHF	TGTGCCAGCAGCGGGACAGAAAATTCACCCCTCCACTTT
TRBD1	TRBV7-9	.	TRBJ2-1	CASTLPGTGYNEQFF	TGTGCCAGCACCCTTCCCGGGACAGGGTACAATGAGCAGTTCTTC
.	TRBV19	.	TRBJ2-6	CASRSTANSGANVLTF	TGTGCCAGTAGGTCGACAGCCAACTCTGGGGCCAACGTCCTGACTTTC
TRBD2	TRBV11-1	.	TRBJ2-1	CASSSLGGFEQFF	TGTGCCAGCAGCTCTTTGGGAGGGTTTGAGCAGTTCTTC
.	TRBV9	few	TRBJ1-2	CASSVSGTGGYTF	TGTGCCAGCAGCGTATCAGGGACTGGGGGCTACACCTTC
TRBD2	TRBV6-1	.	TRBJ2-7	CATSGGVNEQYF	TGTGCCACCTCGGGGGGGGTGAACGAGCAGTACTTC
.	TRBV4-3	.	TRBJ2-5	CASSHGDGPQYF	TGCGCCAGCAGCCACGGAGACGGTCCCCAGTACTTC
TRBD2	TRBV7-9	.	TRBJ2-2	CASSLTSVSGELFF	TGTGCCAGCAGCCTGACTAGCGTCTCCGGGGAGCTGTTTTTT
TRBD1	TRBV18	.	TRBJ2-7	CASSGQGANEQYF	TGTGCCAGCTCAGGGCAGGGGGCCAACGAGCAGTACTTC
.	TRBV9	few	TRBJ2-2	CASSVAVNTGELFF	TGTGCCAGCAGCGTAGCTGTGAACACCGGGGAGCTGTTTTTT
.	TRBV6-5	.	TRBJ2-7	CASSYIRGFEQYF	TGTGCCAGCAGTTACATCCGGGGTTTCGAGCAGTACTTC
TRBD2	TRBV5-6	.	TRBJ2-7	CASSFGTSGRAEQYF	TGTGCCAGCAGCTTTGGGACTAGCGGGAGGGCCGAGCAGTACTTC
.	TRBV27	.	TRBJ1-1	CASTPSGTEAFF	TGTGCCAGCACCCCGTCGGGCACTGAAGCTTTCTTT
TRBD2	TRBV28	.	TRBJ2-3	CASSLSVSVRGGGYF	TGTGCCAGCAGTTTATCTGTGTCTGTGCGGGGGGGCGGGTATTTT